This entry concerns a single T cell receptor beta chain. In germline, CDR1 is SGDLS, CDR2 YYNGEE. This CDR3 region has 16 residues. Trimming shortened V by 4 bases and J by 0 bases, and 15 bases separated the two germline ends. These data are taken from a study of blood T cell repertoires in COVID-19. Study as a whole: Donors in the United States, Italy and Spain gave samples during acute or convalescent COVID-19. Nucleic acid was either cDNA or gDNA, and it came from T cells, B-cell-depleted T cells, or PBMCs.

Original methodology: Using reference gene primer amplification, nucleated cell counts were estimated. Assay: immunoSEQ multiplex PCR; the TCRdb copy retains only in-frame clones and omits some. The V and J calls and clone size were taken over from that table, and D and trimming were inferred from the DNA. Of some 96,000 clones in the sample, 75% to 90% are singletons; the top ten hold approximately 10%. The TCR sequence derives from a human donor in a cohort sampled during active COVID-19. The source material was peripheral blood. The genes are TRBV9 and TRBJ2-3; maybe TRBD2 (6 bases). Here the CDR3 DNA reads TGTGCCAGCAGCCCCAGCCTCCGGGGGAGCACAGATACGCAGTATTTT. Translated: CASSPSLRGSTDTQYF.